This record covers a single T cell receptor (beta chain). Antigen unknown. V lost 3 bases and J lost 1, with 21 bases in between. Germline CDR1 reads MNHNS; CDR2 reads SASEGT. There are 18 residues in the CDR3. This record comes from a study of blood T cells in healthy people across ages. Study-wide results and caveats: Roughly linear declines in TCR beta diversity per million T cells occurred with age.

Through a sample-barcoded 5' primer and a J-beta primer mix, a second PCR was run for about 6 to 11 cycles. Template switching added a 12-random-nucleotide identifier to every cDNA molecule. TCRdb reprocessed the 5' RACE reads with MiXCR, giving one entry per CDR3 protein. Altogether about 730,000 distinct CDR3 sequences are present, roughly 45% being singletons, with the ten largest covering roughly 20%. Per sample, at least 5 micrograms of total RNA were extracted. Sequencing was carried out using blood. This chain joins TRBV6-1 and TRBJ1-1; a weak D match, TRBD1 (5 bases). The clonotype originates from a woman aged 55-70 years in good health. The CDR3 nucleotides read TGTGCCAGCAGTGAGTCCCCCTTGGTAGCCGGGGCGAACACTGAAGCTTTCTTT. Its protein is CASSESPLVAGANTEAFF.